Presented here are 26 T cell receptor beta chains from one specimen sequenced in a study of neurological immune-mediated disorders. Via MiXCR, TCRdb re-called the 5' RACE reads, giving one row per CDR3 protein. The repertoire holds tens of thousands of distinct CDR3 sequences, under 3% seen once, with around 3% in the top ten. The sequenced sample was PBMCs. These receptors were obtained from a man over 45 with multiple sclerosis.

Worth noting for this clonotype: A much larger clone lies one base from this, so it may be a read error. The conserved final phenylalanine or tryptophan is absent from the CDR3, which likely points to a read error. The CDR3 bases are TGTGCCAGCAGCACTCATGGGGGTGAGCAGTTCGTC. Residues: CASSTHGGEQFV. The chain carries TRBV5-6 and TRBJ2-1, with D possibly being TRBD1 or TRBD2 (5 bases each). The CDR3 length is 12 residues. Trimming took off 4 bases at V and 9 bases at J, with 11 bases between the two ends. In germline, CDR1 is SGHDT, CDR2 YYEEEE.

The table lists this clonotype with many counts. The gene calls are TRBV12-3 or TRBV12-4 and TRBJ1-4; maybe TRBD1 (5 bases). The CDR3 runs to 15 residues. Trimming stripped 5 bases from V and 5 bases from J, with 15 bases between. In nucleotides, the CDR3 is TGTGCCAGCAGTCCGGGGGATCGCCAAAATGAAAAACTGTTTTTT. Its translation: CASSPGDRQNEKLFF.

This clonotype was picked up many times. The chain employs TRBV3-1 and TRBJ1-4; D ambiguous. Germline V gene data show CDR1 as LGHDT and CDR2 as YNNKEL (reference sequence). V was clipped by 7 bases and J by 1 base, with 7 bases between them. The CDR3 extends over 13 amino acids. In DNA, the CDR3 is TGTGCCAGCACCCGCGGAACTAATGAAAAACTGTTTTTT. Translated: CASTRGTNEKLFF.

This clonotype was seen more than once but under ten times. The rearrangement joins TRBV7-2 to TRBJ1-6; 8 nucleotides match TRBD1. The CDR3 spans 19 residues. Trimming at V came to 5 bases and at J to 0 bases, leaving 12 bases not matched to a gene. The germline V gene has CDR1 SGHTA and CDR2 FQGNSA. DNA of the CDR3: TGTGCCAGCAGCGCATCCTCATGGACAGGGAGCTCCTATAATTCACCCCTCCACTTT. It codes for CASSASSWTGSSYNSPLHF.

This clonotype was observed at least ten times. The chain employs TRBV6-5 and TRBJ2-3; tentatively, D is TRBD1 (6 bases). This CDR3 contains 13 residues. Between the trimmed V and J ends, which lost 7 bases and 1 base, there was a span of 9 bases. Germline CDR1 and CDR2: MNHEY and SVGAGI. The CDR3, as DNA: TGTGCCAGCATAGAGGGGGGCACAGATACGCAGTATTTT. This translates into CASIEGGTDTQYF.

This clonotype has ten or more counts. V is TRBV6-5 and J is TRBJ1-2, with D maybe TRBD1 (5 bases). The CDR3 consists of 13 residues. Looked up from germline, CDR1 is MNHEY and CDR2 is SVGAGI. The V and J ends lost 10 bases and 6 bases respectively, with 18 bases between them. CDR3 DNA sequence: TGTGCCACCAAACGGGGACCCCTCGATGGCTACACCTTC. This sequence encodes CATKRGPLDGYTF.

This clonotype was seen repeatedly, ten times or more. The V gene is TRBV3-1, the J gene TRBJ1-1; a weak D match, TRBD1 (5 bases). Germline values: CDR1 LGHDT, CDR2 YNNKEL (reference sequence). This CDR3 is built from 12 residues. V shed 3 bases and J shed 7 bases, with 9 bases lying between them. The CDR3 nucleotides read TGTGCCAGCAGCCAGGGGACCCTTGAAGCTTTCTTT. The encoded protein is CASSQGTLEAFF.

This clonotype appeared many times. The genes are TRBV5-1 and TRBJ2-7, with D perhaps TRBD1 (6 bases). The CDR3 sequence is 14 residues long. V was trimmed by 3 bases and J by 3 bases, leaving 13 bases between them. CDR1 and CDR2 (germline): SGHRS, YFSETQ. CDR3 in amino acids: CASSSGQTLYEQYF. CDR3 DNA: TGCGCCAGCAGCTCCGGACAGACCCTCTACGAGCAGTACTTC.

Ten or more counts support this clonotype. The rearrangement joins TRBV20-1 to TRBJ1-2; D call uncertain. The CDR3 runs 13 residues. From germline, CDR1 is DFQATT and CDR2 SNEGSKA (reference sequence). Trimming cost V 0 bases and J 8 bases, with 13 bases left between them. The CDR3 bases are TGCAGTGCTAGAGAGAGGGCGGCCCTAGGCTACACCTTC. It is translated as CSARERAALGYTF.

This clonotype showed up many times. The J gene is TRBJ1-5, the V gene TRBV7-2; 8 bases match TRBD1. This CDR3 has 15 amino acids. The V gene's germline CDR1 is SGHTA and CDR2 FQGNSA. J gave up 2 bases and V 5 bases, and 5 bases lay outside the gene matches. The CDR3 nucleotides are TGTGCCAGCAGCAAACAGGGGGATGGCAATCAGCCCCAGCATTTT. It yields the protein CASSKQGDGNQPQHF.

Note on this clonotype: One base away lies a much larger clone, so this may be a sequencing read error. The chain has TRBV20-1 and TRBJ1-2, with no clear D. Germline V gives CDR1 DFQATT, CDR2 SNEGSKA (reference sequence). Trimming shortened V by 3 bases and J by 3 bases, and 11 bases separated the two germline ends. The CDR3 totals 13 residues. In DNA form, the CDR3 reads TGCAGTGCTAGGATGGGGAACTACTATGGCTACACCTTC. Translated, it gives CSARMGNYYGYTF.

There are many counts of this clonotype. The chain couples TRBV5-1 to TRBJ2-5; D is uncertain. There are 14 residues in the CDR3. Germline assignment: CDR1 SGHRS and CDR2 YFSETQ. V was shortened by 1 base and J by 5 bases, with 12 bases between the two germline ends. The CDR3 bases are TGCGCCAGCAGCTTGTTCGGCCATGGGGAGACCCAGTACTTC. It is translated as CASSLFGHGETQYF.

This clonotype occurred many times. V is TRBV20-1 and J is TRBJ2-3, with D possibly being TRBD2 (5 bases). The CDR3 has 16 residues. Germline values: CDR1 DFQATT, CDR2 SNEGSKA (reference sequence). Deletions cut 6 bases from V and 2 bases from J, with 21 bases between. CDR3 amino acids: CSASLWREGTTDTQYF. In DNA form, the CDR3 reads TGCAGTGCCTCCCTGTGGCGCGAGGGCACCACAGATACGCAGTATTTT.

This clonotype has ten or more counts. The J gene is TRBJ1-1, the V gene TRBV12-3 or TRBV12-4; TRBD1 is a possible D gene (6 bases). Trimming took 6 bases from V and 7 from J, leaving 12 bases between them. CDR3 length: 12 residues. CDR3 in DNA: TGTGCCAGCAGACATCAGGGGTTTGAAGCTTTCTTT. It is translated as CASRHQGFEAFF.

Ten or more counts support this clonotype. The chain carries TRBV7-6 and TRBJ2-6; the match to TRBD1 covers 7 bases. CDR1 is SGHVS and CDR2 is FNYEAQ in the germline V gene. The CDR3 covers 16 residues. V gave up 1 base and J gave up 0 bases; unmatched junction bases: 0. CDR3 nucleotides: TGTGCCAGCAGCTTAGGACAGGGCTCTGGGGCCAACGTCCTGACTTTC. Translated, it gives CASSLGQGSGANVLTF.

This clonotype was detected many times. This chain links TRBV7-9 with TRBJ1-4, with D possibly matching TRBD1 (5 bases). The CDR3 runs to 15 residues. The V end lost 4 bases, the J end lost 2 bases, and 11 bases lay between the germline ends. Germline CDR1 reads SEHNR; CDR2 reads FQNEAQ (reference sequence). CDR3 sequence: CASSSGTATNEKLFF. CDR3 in DNA: TGTGCCAGCAGCTCAGGGACGGCGACTAATGAAAAACTGTTTTTT.

This clonotype was recorded many times. The chain recombines TRBV5-1 with TRBJ2-7; TRBD2 matches 11 bases. Germline CDR1 is SGHRS and CDR2 is YFSETQ. The CDR3 is 15 amino acids. V was pared by 0 bases and J by 4 bases, with 3 bases of the junction left unmatched. The CDR3, as DNA: TGCGCCAGCAGCTTGGCTAGCGGGGGGTGGTACGAGCAGTACTTC. This encodes CASSLASGGWYEQYF.

Many counts were recorded for this clonotype. The chain is built from TRBV19 and TRBJ2-2, with D perhaps matching TRBD1 (5 bases). The CDR3 length is 13 residues. The germline gives CDR1 LNHDA, CDR2 SQIVND (reference sequence). Trimming removed 5 bases at V and 4 bases at J, with 8 bases between. DNA of the CDR3: TGTGCCAGTAGTGGACACCTCACCGGGGAGCTGTTTTTT. This sequence encodes CASSGHLTGELFF.

In this sample, this clonotype turned up many times. V usage is TRBV3-1 and J usage is TRBJ1-1; 10 nucleotides line up with TRBD1. The junction had 3 bases not matched to a gene; V was cut back by 4 bases and J by 4 bases. The CDR3 extends over 14 amino acids. Germline CDR1 is LGHDT and CDR2 is YNNKEL (reference sequence). The CDR3 nucleotides are TGTGCCAGCAGCCCGACAGGGGGCGTCACTGAAGCTTTCTTT. Residues: CASSPTGGVTEAFF.

This clonotype occurred many times. V and J are TRBV5-1 and TRBJ2-7, with TRBD1 matching over 8 bases. CDR1 and CDR2 from the germline V gene are SGHRS and YFSETQ. There are 15 residues in the CDR3. Germline trimming cut 0 bases from V and 5 bases from J; bases unmatched to any gene: 7. The CDR3 loop is CASSLGGTGRHEQYF. The CDR3 nucleotides are TGCGCCAGCAGCTTGGGTGGGACAGGCCGACACGAGCAGTACTTC.

This clonotype appeared many times. This chain connects TRBV20-1 to TRBJ2-3, with 9 bases identical to TRBD2. Germline CDR1 and CDR2: DFQATT and SNEGSKA (reference sequence). The CDR3 runs 15 residues. V shed 3 bases, J shed 2 bases, and the junction held 6 bases outside the gene matches. CDR3 sequence (DNA): TGCAGTGCTAGCGTTAGCGGGGGACACACAGATACGCAGTATTTT. Its translation: CSASVSGGHTDTQYF.

The sample holds many counts of this clonotype. The chain recombines TRBV20-1 with TRBJ2-5; the D is unclear. Germline V gene sequence: CDR1 DFQATT, CDR2 SNEGSKA (reference sequence). Trimming left V 2 bases short and J 5 bases short, with 6 bases between. This CDR3 is 11 amino acids long. CDR3 sequence (DNA): TGCAGTGCTAGAAGTGTTGAGACCCAGTACTTC. Translation gives CSARSVETQYF.

This clonotype showed up many times. The rearrangement uses TRBV10-3 and TRBJ1-1; D might be TRBD1 (5 bases). The CDR3 is 15 residues long. The V gene lost 4 bases and the J gene lost 1 base, with 13 bases spanning the gap. Germline lookup yields CDR1 ENHRY and CDR2 SYGVKD. CDR3 DNA sequence: TGTGCCATCAGTGCCCCGGGGGGGGGGAACACTGAAGCTTTCTTT. This sequence encodes CAISAPGGGNTEAFF.

This clonotype has at least ten counts. The J gene is TRBJ2-5, the V gene TRBV7-9, with D perhaps matching TRBD2 (5 bases). The CDR3 sequence is 15 residues long. Germline assignment: CDR1 SEHNR and CDR2 FQNEAQ (reference sequence). V dropped 2 bases and J dropped 2 bases, with 12 bases sitting between them. CDR3 sequence: CASSLRGSEQETQYF. In nucleotides, the CDR3 is TGTGCCAGCAGCTTAAGAGGTAGCGAGCAAGAGACCCAGTACTTC.

This clonotype showed up many times. The chain combines TRBV6-5 with TRBJ2-3; D is unresolved. This CDR3 contains 15 residues. The germline V and J ends were trimmed by 0 bases and 5 bases, with 12 bases remaining between them. CDR1 is MNHEY and CDR2 is SVGAGI in the germline V gene. CDR3 protein: CASSYSKSLVDTQYF. CDR3 sequence (DNA): TGTGCCAGCAGTTACTCTAAGAGTTTGGTAGATACGCAGTATTTT.

For this clonotype: A single base separates this from a much larger clone, so it may be a read error. The chain carries TRBV5-1 and TRBJ1-1, with D tentatively TRBD1 (5 bases). This CDR3 is 13 amino acids long. Per the germline V gene, CDR1 is SGHRS and CDR2 is YFSETQ. V was trimmed by 5 bases and J by 3 bases, leaving 11 bases between them. Here the CDR3 DNA reads TGCGCCAGCAGTCGTAAGGGACACACTGAAGCTTTCTTT. Protein: CASSRKGHTEAFF.